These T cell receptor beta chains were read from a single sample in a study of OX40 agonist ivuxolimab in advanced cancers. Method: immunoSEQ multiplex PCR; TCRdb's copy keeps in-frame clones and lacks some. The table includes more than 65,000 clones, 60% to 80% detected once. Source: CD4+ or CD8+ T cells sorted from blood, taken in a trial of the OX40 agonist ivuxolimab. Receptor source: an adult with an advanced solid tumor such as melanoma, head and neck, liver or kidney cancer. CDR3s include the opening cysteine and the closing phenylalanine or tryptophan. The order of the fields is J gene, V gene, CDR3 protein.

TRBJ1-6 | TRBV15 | CATSTGTGGPTRYSPLHF
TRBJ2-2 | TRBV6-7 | CASSHRDRDVTGELFF
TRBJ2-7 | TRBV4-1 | CASSQEPTSGRYEQYF
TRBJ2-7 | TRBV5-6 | CASSLGGASYEQYF
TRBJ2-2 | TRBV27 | CASSLGRGYTGELFF
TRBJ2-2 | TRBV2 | CASTPRRLAGGAGELFF
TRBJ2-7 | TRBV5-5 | CASSLAGSGYEQYF
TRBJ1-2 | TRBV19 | CASSIDRYRGSNYGYTF
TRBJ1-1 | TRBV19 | CASSIWGDPEAFF
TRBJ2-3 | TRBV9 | CASSVDGRRSTDTQYF
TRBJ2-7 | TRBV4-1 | CASTRGQGTFYEQYF
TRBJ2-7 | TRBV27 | CASSLISGGNEQYF
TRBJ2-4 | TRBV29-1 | CSVTSSLAKNIQYF
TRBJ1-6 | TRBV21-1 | CARPRCGNSYNSPLHF
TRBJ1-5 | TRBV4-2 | CASSQDRVGGQPQHF
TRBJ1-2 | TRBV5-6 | CASSFPDTRVANGYTF
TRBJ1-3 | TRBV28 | CASSLGYRGNTIYF
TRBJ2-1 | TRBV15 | CATSSPRAGGQYNEQFF
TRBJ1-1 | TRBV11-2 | CASSLSRTGEAFF
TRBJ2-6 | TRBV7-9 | CASSLVSGANVLTF
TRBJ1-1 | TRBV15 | CATSIKTEAFF
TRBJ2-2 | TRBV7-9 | CASSLWGSSTGELFF
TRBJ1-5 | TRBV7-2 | CASSFTGNSNQPQHF
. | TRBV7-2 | CASSLQKGPYEQYF
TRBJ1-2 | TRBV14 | CASSFGGSYGYTF
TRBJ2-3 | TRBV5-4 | CASSRDRNTDTQYF
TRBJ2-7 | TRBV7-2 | CASSWAGIPYEQYF
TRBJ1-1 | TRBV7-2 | CASSPRGWNTEAFF
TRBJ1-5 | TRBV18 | CASSPESNQPQHF